The 28 T cell receptor beta chains given below trace back to one sample, sequenced in a study of cytomegalovirus exposure and HLA in healthy donors. The study ran its PCR with 60 Vbeta and 13 Jbeta primers. TCRdb keeps only in-frame clones here, not all; method: immunoSEQ multiplex PCR. This sample yields about 93,000 clones, of which about 66% are seen a single time; under 6% belongs to the top ten. The specimen sequenced was PBMCs. All receptors come from a boy under 18 in good health and CMV-seropositive.

The genes are TRBV15 and TRBJ2-1, with 10 bases lining up with TRBD1. The CDR3 is 15 amino acids. Per the germline V gene, CDR1 is LNHNV and CDR2 is YYDKDF (reference sequence). V was pared by 5 bases and J by 3 bases, with 4 bases of the junction left unmatched. CDR3 in amino acids: CATSEGQGSYNEQFF. The CDR3 DNA is TGTGCCACCAGCGAGGGACAGGGGAGCTACAATGAGCAGTTCTTC.

This rearrangement joins TRBV27 to TRBJ2-7, with TRBD2 matching 8 bases. CDR3 length equals 15 residues. Trimming at V came to 3 bases and at J to 3 bases, leaving 7 bases not matched to a gene. Looked up from germline, CDR1 is MNHEY and CDR2 is SMNVEV (reference sequence). CDR3 sequence (DNA): TGTGCCAGCAGTTTTGGTGCGGGAGGCCGCTACGAGCAGTACTTC. The encoded protein is CASSFGAGGRYEQYF.

The chain links TRBV29-1 to TRBJ1-1; 8 nucleotides line up with TRBD1. Germline CDR1 reads SQVTM; CDR2 reads ANQGSEA. V dropped 3 bases and J dropped 1; count of bases not matched to a gene: 1. The CDR3 is 13 residues long. CDR3 bases: TGCAGCGTTGACAGGGGGCGGAACACTGAAGCTTTCTTT. Translating it yields CSVDRGRNTEAFF.

V gene TRBV9 combines with J gene TRBJ2-5, with 7 nucleotides matching TRBD2. The J call may be mistaken, given a closer DNA end match to TRBJ2-7. Germline loops: CDR1 SGDLS, CDR2 YYNGEE. The CDR3 has 15 amino acids. The CDR3 protein is CASSVALGGGYEQYF. The CDR3 DNA follows: TGTGCCAGCAGCGTAGCTCTGGGCGGGGGCTACGAGCAGTACTTC.

The rearrangement uses TRBV25-1 and TRBJ2-7, with 10 bases identical to TRBD2. The V gene end was trimmed by 4 bases and the J gene end by 0 bases; junction bases not matched to a gene: 6. This CDR3 comprises 16 residues. Germline-derived CDR1 and CDR2 are MGHDK and SYGVNS. The CDR3 reads CASSGLRTSGSYEQYF. The CDR3, as DNA: TGTGCCAGCAGTGGCCTTCGGACTAGCGGCTCCTACGAGCAGTACTTC.

This chain joins TRBV5-6 and TRBJ1-2; D is perhaps TRBD1 (6 bases). There are 15 residues in the CDR3. The germline V gene encodes CDR1 SGHDT and CDR2 YYEEEE. The germline V and J ends were trimmed by 4 bases and 5 bases, with 18 bases remaining between them. The CDR3 is CASSPGHLLEYGYTF. The CDR3 DNA sequence: TGTGCCAGCAGCCCGGGACACCTCCTAGAGTATGGCTACACCTTC.

The chain joins TRBV6-6 to TRBJ1-5, with D perhaps TRBD1 (6 bases). The CDR3 contains 15 residues. Germline assignment: CDR1 MNHNY and CDR2 SVGAGI (reference sequence). Trimming removed 2 bases from V and 1 base from J, with 9 bases in between. CDR3 residues: CASSYGTKSNQPQHF. For the CDR3, the DNA is TGTGCCAGCAGTTACGGGACAAAGAGCAATCAGCCCCAGCATTTT.

The CDR3 DNA follows: TGTGCCAGCAGTTACTTGACAGGGGTGAATGAGCAGTTCTTC. Protein: CASSYLTGVNEQFF. The V gene is TRBV6-5, the J gene TRBJ2-1, with 8 bases fitting TRBD1. Germline lookup yields CDR1 MNHEY and CDR2 SVGAGI. Trimming at V came to 1 base and at J to 7 bases, leaving 3 bases not matched to a gene. CDR3 length: 14 amino acids.

A remark on this clone: The junction does not match germline at one end; this may be a read error. V is TRBV5-6 and J is TRBJ1-4; TRBD1 is a possible D gene (6 bases). Germline V gene data show CDR1 as SGHDT and CDR2 as YYEEEE. The CDR3 length is 13 residues. Here the CDR3 reads CASSLGVSGDKPF. CDR3 DNA: TGTGCCAGCAGCTTGGGTGTTTCCGGGGACAAACCTTTT.

V usage is TRBV29-1 and J usage is TRBJ2-1; 8 bases match TRBD2. V trimming: 4 bases; J trimming: 6 bases; junction bases outside the gene matches: 8. The V gene's germline CDR1 is SQVTM and CDR2 ANQGSEA. The CDR3 runs to 14 residues. This CDR3 reads CSVVGAGGVNEQFF. CDR3 DNA sequence: TGCAGCGTTGTGGGGGCCGGGGGGGTCAATGAGCAGTTCTTC.

This CDR3 is CAWNPTGGIGETQYF. The CDR3 region has the DNA TGTGCCTGGAACCCGACAGGGGGCATTGGAGAGACCCAGTACTTC. The chain uses TRBV30 and TRBJ2-5; 10 bases match TRBD1. Germline loops: CDR1 GTSNPN, CDR2 SVGIG (reference sequence). V lost 4 bases, J lost 4 bases, and 9 bases stayed unmatched. The CDR3 extends over 15 amino acids.

The chain has TRBV10-3 and TRBJ2-7; weak D call: TRBD2 (5 bases). CDR3 length: 14 residues. Trimming took 10 bases from V and 4 from J, leaving 20 bases between them. The germline V gene has CDR1 ENHRY and CDR2 SYGVKD. The CDR3 reads CATLFGRGGYEQYF. CDR3 DNA: TGTGCCACCCTATTCGGTCGGGGTGGATACGAGCAGTACTTC.

For the CDR3, the DNA is TGCGCCAGCAGCCAAGAAGGCTACGGCAGGACTACAAAACTGTTTTTT. Protein: CASSQEGYGRTTKLFF. This chain joins TRBV4-3 and TRBJ1-4; D ambiguous. The ends were cut back, 0 bases at V and 10 bases at J, with 18 bases in the middle. The CDR3 has 16 residues. Per germline, CDR1 LGHNA and CDR2 YSLEER.

V is TRBV4-1 and J is TRBJ1-2, with 8 nucleotides matching TRBD1. CDR3 length equals 16 residues. Germline values: CDR1 MGHRA, CDR2 YSYEKL. The V segment lost 0 bases and the J segment 3 bases; nucleotides outside the gene matches: 6. Here the CDR3 DNA reads TGCGCCAGCAGCCAAGAGAAGGACAGGGTATACTATGGCTACACCTTC. Its protein product is CASSQEKDRVYYGYTF.

This chain joins TRBV19 and TRBJ1-1; 9 bases line up with TRBD1. This CDR3 contains 12 residues. Germline assignment: CDR1 LNHDA and CDR2 SQIVND (reference sequence). V shed 10 bases, J shed 4 bases, and the junction held 4 bases outside the gene matches. The DNA for the CDR3 is TGTGCCACGGGACAGGGCTTCACTGAAGCTTTCTTT. This encodes CATGQGFTEAFF.

This clone has a single count. This rearrangement joins TRBV10-3 to TRBJ2-7, with D hard to call. V was trimmed by 3 bases and J by 2 bases, leaving 14 bases between them. The CDR3 is 15 residues long. CDR1 ENHRY and CDR2 SYGVKD come from the germline V gene. CDR3 sequence reads: CAISEGTDGTYEQYF. The CDR3 DNA reads TGTGCCATCAGTGAAGGAACAGACGGAACCTACGAGCAGTACTTC.

The gene calls are TRBV30 and TRBJ1-5, with D possibly being TRBD1 (6 bases). Germline-derived CDR1 and CDR2 are GTSNPN and SVGIG (reference sequence). CDR3 length: 14 amino acids. Deletions cut 3 bases from V and 6 bases from J, with 15 bases between. The CDR3, as DNA: TGTGCCTGGAGAGGACAGTTAGGGACTCAGCCCCAGCATTTT. It encodes CAWRGQLGTQPQHF.

This clone was seen more than once but under ten times. The V and J genes are TRBV14 and TRBJ2-1; TRBD1 aligns across 8 bases. The CDR3 has 16 amino acids. The ends lost 5 bases at V and 6 bases at J; junction bases unmatched: 12. Germline V gives CDR1 SGHDN, CDR2 FVKESK. The CDR3 nucleotides are TGTGCCAGCAGCACCAGGGGGCTCGACCCCTTCAATGAGCAGTTCTTC. This sequence encodes CASSTRGLDPFNEQFF.

The V gene is TRBV2, the J gene TRBJ2-2; tentatively, D is TRBD1 (5 bases). The germline V gene has CDR1 SNHLY and CDR2 FYNNEI. V gave up 7 bases and J gave up 0 bases, with 9 bases separating them. The CDR3 runs 14 residues. The CDR3 DNA is TGTGCCAGCATTCGACAGCCGAACACCGGGGAGCTGTTTTTT. It specifies CASIRQPNTGELFF.

This chain uses TRBV5-1 with TRBJ2-7; 10 nucleotides agree with TRBD2. Losses at the gene ends were 5 bases for V and 0 bases for J; bases not matched to a gene: 8. The CDR3 has 16 residues. CDR1 is SGHRS and CDR2 is YFSETQ in the germline V gene. The CDR3 protein is CASRAGLAESSYEQYF. In DNA form, the CDR3 reads TGCGCCAGCAGGGCAGGACTAGCGGAGAGCTCCTACGAGCAGTACTTC.

The J gene is TRBJ1-2, the V gene TRBV7-2; weak D call: TRBD1 (5 bases). Germline V gene lookup returns CDR1 SGHTA and CDR2 FQGNSA. The ends were cut back, 3 bases at V and 8 bases at J, with 13 bases in the middle. This CDR3 spans 13 amino acids. CDR3 amino acids: CASSLGQVGGYTF. In DNA form, the CDR3 reads TGTGCCAGCAGCTTGGGGCAGGTGGGCGGCTACACCTTC.

The chain combines TRBV6-5 with TRBJ2-1; 8 positions agree with TRBD2. J lost 9 bases, V lost 6 bases, and 7 bases had no gene match. This CDR3 region has 13 residues. The germline CDR1 and CDR2 sequences are MNHEY and SVGAGI. The CDR3 nucleotides read TGTGCCAGCAGACTTAGCGGGAACCCTGAGCAGTTCTTC. This encodes CASRLSGNPEQFF.

This sequence joins TRBV4-2 and TRBJ2-3; perhaps TRBD2 as D (7 bases). The V gene lost 4 bases and the J gene lost 12 bases, with 14 bases spanning the gap. Germline CDR1 reads LGHNA; CDR2 reads YNFKEQ. This CDR3 is built from 12 residues. The CDR3 reads CASSLEGGAQYF. CDR3 bases: TGTGCCAGCAGCCTGGAGGGGGGGGCCCAGTATTTT.

The chain couples TRBV18 to TRBJ2-1; 11 bases align to TRBD2. The CDR3 extends over 15 amino acids. V gave up 6 bases and J gave up 8 bases; unmatched junction bases: 9. Germline CDR1 reads KGHSH; CDR2 reads LQKENI. Here the CDR3 reads CASSLKTSGGYEQFF. Here the CDR3 DNA reads TGTGCCAGCTCCCTCAAAACTAGCGGGGGCTATGAGCAGTTCTTC.

This sequence joins TRBV19 and TRBJ1-2, with unresolved D. Trimming removed 3 bases from V and 2 bases from J, with 7 bases in between. The CDR3 totals 13 residues. Germline V gene data show CDR1 as LNHDA and CDR2 as SQIVND (reference sequence). The DNA of the CDR3 is TGTGCCAGTAGTATTAGCCTAAACTATGGCTACACCTTC. Residues: CASSISLNYGYTF.

The V and J genes are TRBV2 and TRBJ2-5, with D maybe TRBD2 (6 bases). Trimming stripped 5 bases from V and 5 bases from J, with 21 bases between. The germline gives CDR1 SNHLY, CDR2 FYNNEI. The CDR3 is 16 residues long. The CDR3 coding sequence is TGTGCCAGCAGTCTAGTTCCCGGGAGTACTATGGAGACCCAGTACTTC. It codes for CASSLVPGSTMETQYF. The full variable domain, with the rest looked up from reference TRBV2 and TRBJ2-5, is EPEVTQTPSHQVTQMGQEVILRCVPISNHLYFYWYRQILGQKVEFLVSFYNNEISEKSEIFDDQFSVERPDGSNFTLKIRSTKLEDSAMYFCASSLVPGSTMETQYFGPGTRLLVL.

The rearrangement links TRBV5-4 to TRBJ1-1; 7 bases agree with TRBD1. The V gene's germline CDR1 is SGHNT and CDR2 YYREEE (reference sequence). This CDR3 spans 13 amino acids. V gave up 7 bases and J gave up 0 bases; unmatched junction bases: 3. CDR3 amino acids: CASGTVMNTEAFF. CDR3 DNA: TGTGCCAGCGGGACAGTAATGAACACTGAAGCTTTCTTT.

This clone was seen only once. The rearrangement joins TRBV7-2 to TRBJ2-7; 9 bases are a match to TRBD2. Trimming at V came to 3 bases and at J to 2 bases, leaving 5 bases not matched to a gene. Germline V lookup: CDR1 SGHTA, CDR2 FQGNSA. This CDR3 has 15 amino acids. CDR3 bases: TGTGCCAGCAGCTTTCTCGGCGGGAGGGCCTACGAGCAGTACTTC. Protein sequence: CASSFLGGRAYEQYF.